The 8 T cell receptor beta chains below all came from one sample that was sequenced in a study of T-cell memory formation after mild COVID-19. TCRdb reprocessed the 5' RACE reads with MiXCR, giving one entry per CDR3 protein. The repertoire consists of tens of thousands of distinct CDR3 sequences, with roughly 15% occurring once and the leading ten covering around two fifths. The material sequenced was PBMCs or a T cell subset sorted from them (not recorded which). Source of these receptors: a man between 18 and 35 years old who had mild COVID-19 (a few samples of this study predate the infection). Cell type and time point are not known.

In its sample, this clonotype was seen many times. This chain uses TRBV6-5 with TRBJ2-3; 8 nucleotides match TRBD2. The CDR3 extends over 16 amino acids. Losses at the gene ends were 6 bases for V and 1 base for J; bases not matched to a gene: 9. From germline, CDR1 is MNHEY and CDR2 SVGAGI. The CDR3: CASRTPTTSGTDTQYF. CDR3 DNA sequence: TGTGCCAGCAGAACTCCAACGACTAGCGGCACAGATACGCAGTATTTT.

This clonotype was picked up a small number of times. The chain couples TRBV9 to TRBJ2-1; D is possibly TRBD1 (5 bases). The germline V gene encodes CDR1 SGDLS and CDR2 YYNGEE. Trimming left V 2 bases short and J 8 bases short, with 8 bases between. The CDR3 runs 12 residues. The CDR3 region is CASSVQGDEQFF. The DNA of the CDR3 is TGTGCCAGCAGCGTTCAGGGTGATGAGCAGTTCTTC.

There are a few counts of this clonotype. The chain is built from TRBV5-1 and TRBJ1-3, with D unclear. V gave up 0 bases and J gave up 4 bases, with 14 bases separating them. Looked up from germline, CDR1 is SGHRS and CDR2 is YFSETQ. This CDR3 has 16 residues. The chain's CDR3 is CASSLDEYGSGNTIYF. CDR3 DNA sequence: TGCGCCAGCAGCTTGGACGAGTATGGTAGCGGAAACACCATATATTTT.

The chain recombines TRBV6-5 with TRBJ2-5, with D perhaps TRBD1 or TRBD2 (5 bases each). Per the germline V gene, CDR1 is MNHEY and CDR2 is SVGAGI. V lost 6 bases to trimming and J lost 6 bases, with 17 bases between them. The CDR3 runs to 14 residues. As DNA, the CDR3 is TGTGCCAGCAGCCCCGGGACCCTAGGGAAGACCCAGTACTTC. The encoded protein is CASSPGTLGKTQYF.

V gene TRBV4-1 combines with J gene TRBJ2-1; D is unresolved. The CDR3 sequence is 14 residues long. The V gene lost 1 base and the J gene lost 3 bases, with 7 bases spanning the gap. The germline V gene has CDR1 MGHRA and CDR2 YSYEKL. The CDR3 coding sequence is TGCGCCAGCAGCCAAGGGACCCTCTACAATGAGCAGTTCTTC. Translation gives CASSQGTLYNEQFF.

This clonotype showed up just a few times. The chain carries TRBV7-6 and TRBJ2-3; the match to TRBD1 covers 8 bases. The V segment lost 4 bases and the J segment 4 bases; nucleotides outside the gene matches: 7. CDR1 SGHVS and CDR2 FNYEAQ come from the germline V gene. The CDR3 contains 15 residues. The CDR3 loop is CASSSGPGGADTQYF. In DNA, the CDR3 is TGTGCCAGCAGCTCAGGCCCAGGGGGCGCAGATACGCAGTATTTT.

This clonotype has a handful of counts. The rearrangement uses TRBV7-6 and TRBJ1-1; weak D call: TRBD1 (6 bases). Trimming stripped 3 bases from V and 5 bases from J, with 10 bases between. Per germline, CDR1 SGHVS and CDR2 FNYEAQ. The CDR3 has 13 amino acids. CDR3 coding DNA: TGTGCCAGCAGCTTCGGGGGGCAAACTGAAGCTTTCTTT. Its translation is CASSFGGQTEAFF.

The chain is built from TRBV12-3 or TRBV12-4 and TRBJ2-5; D uncertain. This CDR3 contains 12 residues. Trimming removed 1 base from V and 5 bases from J, with 5 bases in between. This chain's CDR3 is CASSLVAETQYF. CDR3 nucleotides: TGTGCCAGCAGTTTAGTCGCGGAGACCCAGTACTTC.